Below, 30 T cell receptor beta chains from the same sample are listed, as sequenced in a study of T-cell memory formation after mild COVID-19. TCRdb fed the 5' RACE reads into MiXCR, producing one record per CDR3 protein. Of 530,000 or so distinct CDR3 sequences detected, around 16% appear once; the ten largest clones hold roughly 8%. Sequencing used PBMCs or a T cell subset sorted from them (not recorded which). These receptors came from an adult woman who had mild COVID-19 (a few samples of this study predate the infection). Cell type and time point are not known.

The chain recombines TRBV9 with TRBJ2-1; D tentatively reads TRBD1 or TRBD2 (5 bases each). Germline V lookup: CDR1 SGDLS, CDR2 YYNGEE. The CDR3 totals 15 residues. The V and J ends lost 0 bases and 9 bases respectively, with 16 bases between them. The CDR3 nucleotides are TGTGCCAGCAGCGTAGGGGGCCGAGGGGCCATTGAGCAGTTCTTC. This gives the protein CASSVGGRGAIEQFF.

The V gene is TRBV19, the J gene TRBJ2-3, with a tentative D call TRBD2 (5 bases). V gave up 3 bases and J gave up 3 bases, with 16 bases separating them. The CDR3 runs to 16 residues. Germline V CDR1 and CDR2: LNHDA, SQIVND (reference sequence). CDR3 nucleotides: TGTGCCAGTAGTATCGTGACTACAAGGGAAACAGATACGCAGTATTTT. This codes for CASSIVTTRETDTQYF.

This clonotype has just a few counts. The V gene is TRBV11-1, the J gene TRBJ2-4, with TRBD1 identical over 7 bases. The J segment lost 3 bases and the V segment lost 5 bases, leaving 10 bases of the junction unmatched. The CDR3 covers 16 residues. Germline CDR1 reads SGHAT; CDR2 reads FQDESV (reference sequence). The CDR3 protein is CASSPRRTGRKNIQYF. The CDR3 nucleotides are TGTGCCAGCAGCCCACGGCGGACAGGCCGCAAAAACATTCAGTACTTC. The full variable domain, completed using reference TRBV11-1 and TRBJ2-4, is EAEVAQSPRYKITEKSQAVAFWCDPISGHATLYWYRQILGQGPELLVQFQDESVVDDSQLPKDRFSAERLKGVDSTLKIQPAELGDSAMYLCASSPRRTGRKNIQYFGAGTRLSVL.

This rearrangement joins TRBV6-5 to TRBJ1-1, with TRBD1 as a possible D gene (6 bases). Trimming pared 2 bases from V and 3 bases from J, leaving 10 bases between. This CDR3 has 14 amino acids. Germline assignment: CDR1 MNHEY and CDR2 SVGAGI. The CDR3 sequence is CASSYGAGDTEAFF. Written as DNA, the CDR3 is TGTGCCAGCAGTTACGGGGCAGGGGACACTGAAGCTTTCTTT.

This rearrangement joins TRBV11-2 to TRBJ1-4; no clear D gene. The CDR3 has 15 amino acids. CDR1 and CDR2 (germline): SGHAT, FQNNGV. V was clipped by 3 bases and J by 3 bases, with 11 bases between them. The CDR3 nucleotides read TGTGCCAGCAGCTTGATGGGGTTGGCTAATGAAAAACTGTTTTTT. Protein product: CASSLMGLANEKLFF.

The rearrangement links TRBV5-6 to TRBJ2-2; the match to TRBD1 covers 8 bases. The V gene's germline CDR1 is SGHDT and CDR2 YYEEEE. The V segment lost 2 bases and the J segment 1 base; nucleotides outside the gene matches: 4. The CDR3 runs 16 residues. This CDR3 is CASSLRTGWNTGELFF. CDR3 coding DNA: TGTGCCAGCAGCTTACGGACAGGGTGGAACACCGGGGAGCTGTTTTTT.

This clonotype has only a few counts. This chain's CDR3 is CASSQRRDSGSPYNEQFF. CDR3 nucleotides: TGCGCCAGCAGCCAACGGCGGGACTCCGGATCACCCTACAATGAGCAGTTCTTC. The rearrangement uses TRBV4-3 and TRBJ2-1; maybe TRBD2 (6 bases). Trimming took 2 bases from V and 2 from J, leaving 19 bases between them. This CDR3 region has 18 residues. Germline CDR1 LGHNA, CDR2 YSLEER.

The chain is built from TRBV3-1 and TRBJ2-2; 8 nucleotides match TRBD2. Per the germline V gene, CDR1 is LGHDT and CDR2 is YNNKEL (reference sequence). Trimming removed 1 base from V and 4 bases from J; junction bases left unmatched: 11. CDR3 length equals 18 residues. The DNA of the CDR3 is TGTGCCAGCAGCCAAGTCGGCGGCGGGGGGCGTGGCACCGGGGAGCTGTTTTTT. This gives the protein CASSQVGGGGRGTGELFF.

This clonotype showed up just a few times. The chain joins TRBV5-5 to TRBJ2-4; D not resolved. V lost 4 bases to trimming and J lost 5 bases, with 10 bases between them. Germline V gene sequence: CDR1 SGHKS, CDR2 YYEKEE (reference sequence). The CDR3 is 13 residues long. The CDR3 DNA follows: TGTGCCAGCAGCGCCTCTAGGCAAAACATTCAGTACTTC. Protein product: CASSASRQNIQYF.

This clonotype was observed a handful of times. The chain carries TRBV9 and TRBJ2-3, with 9 bases fitting TRBD2. V lost 0 bases, J lost 5 bases, and 10 bases stayed unmatched. This CDR3 contains 17 residues. Germline CDR1 is SGDLS and CDR2 is YYNGEE. The CDR3 DNA is TGTGCCAGCAGCGTAGATCCGCGGCGGGGGGGCCAAGATACGCAGTATTTT. Its translation: CASSVDPRRGGQDTQYF.

The V and J genes are TRBV18 and TRBJ2-1, with D tentatively TRBD2 (6 bases). Germline V CDR1 and CDR2: KGHSH, LQKENI. V lost 2 bases and J lost 3, with 11 bases in between. CDR3 length: 15 amino acids. Written as DNA, the CDR3 is TGTGCCAGCTCACCAGTGGCGGGAAACTACAATGAGCAGTTCTTC. This encodes CASSPVAGNYNEQFF.

This clonotype was seen a handful of times. V usage is TRBV9 and J usage is TRBJ1-2, with D maybe TRBD1 (5 bases). Trimming pared 4 bases from V and 5 bases from J, leaving 18 bases between. Germline loops: CDR1 SGDLS, CDR2 YYNGEE. The CDR3 spans 15 residues. The CDR3 region has the DNA TGTGCCAGCAGCAAGACAGCCCCAATGGCGTATGGCTACACCTTC. It is translated as CASSKTAPMAYGYTF.

The chain links TRBV7-9 to TRBJ2-3; D tentatively reads TRBD1 or TRBD2 (6 bases each). The CDR3 has 16 amino acids. V shed 0 bases and J shed 10 bases, with 20 bases lying between them. CDR1 is SEHNR, CDR2 FQNEAQ, per germline (reference sequence). This chain's CDR3 is CASSLAYGGEYFAQYF. The DNA of the CDR3 is TGTGCCAGCAGCTTAGCGTACGGGGGCGAGTATTTCGCGCAGTATTTT.

The gene calls are TRBV4-1 and TRBJ2-2, with D uncertain. The CDR3 spans 16 residues. V lost 0 bases, J lost 7 bases, and 15 bases lay in between. Germline-derived CDR1 and CDR2 are MGHRA and YSYEKL. CDR3 DNA sequence: TGCGCCAGCAGCCAAGATCCCCGGGTTGCAATCGGGGAGCTGTTTTTT. It translates to CASSQDPRVAIGELFF.

This clonotype came up many times. The chain couples TRBV7-9 to TRBJ1-1, with D unresolved. Germline values: CDR1 SEHNR, CDR2 FQNEAQ (reference sequence). The CDR3 runs to 16 residues. V was trimmed by 3 bases and J by 1 base, leaving 15 bases between them. The CDR3 loop reads CASSFLSGMENTEAFF. In DNA form, the CDR3 reads TGTGCCAGCAGCTTTTTATCGGGAATGGAGAACACTGAAGCTTTCTTT.

J is TRBJ2-1 and V is TRBV11-2; D unresolved. V gave up 3 bases and J gave up 9 bases, with 18 bases separating them. Germline CDR1 and CDR2: SGHAT and FQNNGV. This CDR3 is 15 amino acids long. DNA for the CDR3: TGTGCCAGCAGCTTCCCTCGATCCGATATTTTTGAGCAGTTCTTC. It is translated as CASSFPRSDIFEQFF.

This clonotype has just a few counts. The chain recombines TRBV6-1 with TRBJ1-1, with TRBD1 identical over 7 bases. V lost 6 bases and J lost 0; bases outside the gene matches: 10. The CDR3 contains 16 residues. The V gene's germline CDR1 is MNHNS and CDR2 SASEGT. For the CDR3, the DNA is TGTGCCAGCAGGAAGGACAGGAGGGAACTGAACACTGAAGCTTTCTTT. Translation gives CASRKDRRELNTEAFF.

The V call is TRBV12-5, the J call TRBJ2-1; D is undetermined. The length of the CDR3 is 17 residues. V lost 4 bases to trimming and J lost 0 bases, with 16 bases between them. CDR1 is LGHNT and CDR2 is FRNRAP in the germline V gene. CDR3 region: CASGSMSLSYSYNEQFF. The CDR3 bases are TGTGCTAGTGGTTCGATGTCCCTTAGCTACTCCTACAATGAGCAGTTCTTC.

The chain joins TRBV14 to TRBJ1-3; 10 bases map to TRBD1. Germline values: CDR1 SGHDN, CDR2 FVKESK. The CDR3 has 16 amino acids. Trimming at V came to 4 bases and at J to 0 bases, leaving 3 bases not matched to a gene. CDR3 sequence (DNA): TGTGCCAGCAGCCGGGGGGACAGGGGCTCTGGAAACACCATATATTTT. This gives the protein CASSRGDRGSGNTIYF.

Of note for this clonotype: One junction end does not reproduce the germline sequence, and a read error may be involved. This chain joins TRBV5-4 and TRBJ2-5; 7 bases are a match to TRBD1. Germline CDR1 reads SGHNT; CDR2 reads YYREEE (reference sequence). CDR3 length equals 15 residues. Here the CDR3 reads CASSREQGLGETQCF. The DNA of the CDR3 is TGTGCCAGCAGCCGGGAACAGGGGTTGGGGGAGACCCAGTGCTTC.

The chain combines TRBV4-1 with TRBJ1-2; possible D gene TRBD1, 5 bases. V was trimmed by 5 bases and J by 3 bases, leaving 16 bases between them. This CDR3 has 15 amino acids. The germline V gene encodes CDR1 MGHRA and CDR2 YSYEKL. CDR3: CASSNRTGDHYGYTF. The CDR3 coding sequence is TGCGCCAGCAGCAATCGCACGGGGGACCACTATGGCTACACCTTC.

The genes are TRBV7-2 and TRBJ2-3; possibly TRBD2 for D (5 bases). CDR3 length: 17 amino acids. Germline CDR1 is SGHTA and CDR2 is FQGNSA. V lost 1 base to trimming and J lost 2 bases, with 16 bases between them. The CDR3 protein is CASSLGSGLFFTDTQYF. The CDR3 region has the DNA TGTGCCAGCAGCTTAGGGTCCGGACTTTTCTTCACAGATACGCAGTATTTT.

CDR3 protein: CASSFHRDGRSTKTDTQYF. The CDR3, as DNA: TGTGCCAGCAGTTTCCACCGGGACGGAAGGTCCACTAAGACAGATACGCAGTATTTT. The gene calls are TRBV25-1 and TRBJ2-3, with D perhaps assigned TRBD1 or TRBD2 (5 bases each). The germline V and J ends were trimmed by 5 bases and 3 bases, with 27 bases remaining between them. Germline V CDR1 and CDR2: MGHDK, SYGVNS. This CDR3 has 19 residues.

The chain joins TRBV24-1 to TRBJ1-3; no clear D. V lost 1 base to trimming and J lost 1 base, with 4 bases between them. Germline values: CDR1 KGHDR, CDR2 SFDVKD. This CDR3 spans 14 amino acids. The CDR3 sequence is CATSDFGSGNTIYF. For the CDR3, the DNA is TGTGCCACCAGTGATTTTGGTTCTGGAAACACCATATATTTT.

The rearrangement links TRBV27 to TRBJ2-1; D uncertain. Germline values: CDR1 MNHEY, CDR2 SMNVEV (reference sequence). Between the trimmed V and J ends, which lost 0 bases and 7 bases, there was a span of 10 bases. The CDR3 has 14 residues. CDR3 loop: CASSLSVTENEQFF. CDR3 nucleotides: TGTGCCAGCAGTTTATCGGTGACTGAGAATGAGCAGTTCTTC.

This clonotype turned up a few times. CDR3 in DNA: TGTGCCACCAGCAGCAGAAAGACTAGCGGGGGCATCAATGAGCAGTTCTTC. This encodes CATSSRKTSGGINEQFF. The chain uses TRBV15 and TRBJ2-1; 12 nucleotides line up with TRBD2. Germline assignment: CDR1 LNHNV and CDR2 YYDKDF (reference sequence). The CDR3 contains 17 residues. V was clipped by 3 bases and J by 6 bases; unmatched bases: 9.

This clonotype has only a few counts. The chain has TRBV5-6 and TRBJ1-3, with D unclear. CDR3 size: 16 residues. Germline loops: CDR1 SGHDT, CDR2 YYEEEE. Trimming left V 1 base short and J 2 bases short, with 13 bases between. The CDR3 DNA follows: TGTGCCAGCAGCTTGCCGACCCCCGGCACTGGAAACACCATATATTTT. The encoded protein is CASSLPTPGTGNTIYF. The full variable domain, in which reference TRBV5-6 and TRBJ1-3 provide the parts outside the CDR3, is DAGVTQSPTHLIKTRGQQVTLRCSPKSGHDTVSWYQQALGQGPQFIFQYYEEEERQRGNFPDRFSGHQFPNYSSELNVNALLLGDSALYLCASSLPTPGTGNTIYFGEGSWLTVV.

This clonotype was found many times. The chain joins TRBV6-1 to TRBJ1-1; D remains ambiguous. The CDR3 runs 11 residues. V was pared by 7 bases and J by 5 bases, with 8 bases between. The germline V gene encodes CDR1 MNHNS and CDR2 SASEGT. CDR3 residues: CASKIVTEAFF. In DNA, the CDR3 is TGTGCCAGCAAAATCGTGACTGAAGCTTTCTTT.

This clonotype was observed a few times. The chain is built from TRBV24-1 and TRBJ2-5, with D tentatively TRBD2 (5 bases). The CDR3 length is 13 residues. V dropped 5 bases and J dropped 5 bases, with 11 bases sitting between them. Germline values: CDR1 KGHDR, CDR2 SFDVKD. CDR3 nucleotides: TGTGCCACCAGTGGCGGACTGTCGGAGACCCAGTACTTC. This codes for CATSGGLSETQYF.

This sequence joins TRBV6-5 and TRBJ2-3, with 8 bases identical to TRBD2. Germline lookup yields CDR1 MNHEY and CDR2 SVGAGI. With V trimmed by 5 bases and J by 3 bases, 4 bases remained unmatched. CDR3 length equals 14 residues. This CDR3 reads CASSTGRATDTQYF. CDR3 nucleotide sequence: TGTGCCAGCAGTACCGGGAGGGCTACAGATACGCAGTATTTT.